Listed here are 23 T cell receptor beta chains from one sample, sequenced in a study of CD8 T cells in ankylosing spondylitis. MiXCR, run by TCRdb on the 5' RACE reads, gives a single entry per CDR3 protein. The data show 200,000 to 250,000 distinct CDR3 sequences, roughly 32% seen once. The sequencing input was blood, either unsorted or a sorted T cell fraction (not recorded which). Receptors originate from a male donor with ankylosing spondylitis or in good health (not recorded which).

CDR3: CSARNGQAAGEKLFF. The CDR3 region has the DNA TGCAGTGCTAGAAACGGACAGGCCGCAGGGGAAAAACTGTTTTTT. The chain employs TRBV20-1 and TRBJ1-4; 7 positions agree with TRBD1. The V and J ends lost 2 bases and 8 bases, in that order; junction bases with no gene match: 11. CDR3 length: 15 amino acids. Looked up from germline, CDR1 is DFQATT and CDR2 is SNEGSKA (reference sequence).

This chain joins TRBV12-3 or TRBV12-4 and TRBJ2-5; the D is unclear. The CDR3 extends over 14 amino acids. The V end was cut by 3 bases, the J end by 5 bases, with 13 bases between. The CDR3 nucleotides read TGTGCCAGCAGTTTGGCCGGCTATTGGGAGACCCAGTACTTC. Encoded protein: CASSLAGYWETQYF.

This clonotype was detected a few times. V usage is TRBV5-1 and J usage is TRBJ2-7; D is undetermined. CDR3 length equals 14 residues. Between the trimmed V and J ends, which lost 0 bases and 3 bases, there was a span of 10 bases. Per the germline V gene, CDR1 is SGHRS and CDR2 is YFSETQ. CDR3 sequence (DNA): TGCGCCAGCAGCTTGGCCGAAGGCGGCTACGAGCAGTACTTC. The encoded protein is CASSLAEGGYEQYF.

This clonotype was observed many times. This CDR3 reads CSARTGNYGYTF. CDR3 nucleotides: TGCAGTGCCCGGACAGGGAACTATGGCTACACCTTC. The genes are TRBV20-1 and TRBJ1-2; TRBD1 aligns across 8 bases. The trim removed 6 bases at V and 2 bases at J, leaving 2 bases unmatched. This CDR3 spans 12 amino acids. Germline lookup yields CDR1 DFQATT and CDR2 SNEGSKA (reference sequence).

This rearrangement joins TRBV7-3 to TRBJ2-1; weak D call: TRBD1 (6 bases). There are 12 residues in the CDR3. Germline CDR1 and CDR2: SGHTA and FQGTGA. Trimming cost V 5 bases and J 5 bases, with 7 bases left between them. The CDR3 DNA reads as TGTGCCAGCAGCCCAGGGGACAATGAGCAGTTCTTC. It encodes CASSPGDNEQFF.

In this sample, this clonotype turned up a few times. The V call is TRBV4-1, the J call TRBJ1-2; 11 positions match TRBD1. The V gene's germline CDR1 is MGHRA and CDR2 YSYEKL. After removal of 1 base from V and 4 bases from J, the junction contained 8 bases not matched to a gene. The length of the CDR3 is 17 residues. Here the CDR3 DNA reads TGCGCCAGCAGCCAAGTCGGAGGACAGGGGGCAAGCTATGGCTACACCTTC. Translating it yields CASSQVGGQGASYGYTF.

This clonotype showed up just a few times. The chain links TRBV9 to TRBJ2-2; TRBD1 agrees at 9 bases. Germline CDR1 reads SGDLS; CDR2 reads YYNGEE. The CDR3 runs 17 residues. V gave up 3 bases and J gave up 3 bases; unmatched junction bases: 9. The CDR3 loop reads CASSAYRTGEDTGELFF. The CDR3 bases are TGTGCCAGCAGCGCCTATAGGACAGGGGAGGACACCGGGGAGCTGTTTTTT.

The chain combines TRBV6-4 with TRBJ2-2, with TRBD1 matching over 7 bases. This CDR3 spans 14 amino acids. Germline V gene data show CDR1 as MRHNA and CDR2 as SNTAGT. After removal of 3 bases from V and 4 bases from J, the junction contained 2 bases not matched to a gene. The CDR3 region is CASSEGQTTGELFF. In DNA form, the CDR3 reads TGTGCCAGCAGTGAGGGACAGACCACCGGGGAGCTGTTTTTT.

This rearrangement joins TRBV5-6 to TRBJ2-5; D ambiguous. CDR3 size: 11 residues. V was pared by 3 bases and J by 9 bases, with 9 bases between. Germline CDR1 and CDR2: SGHDT and YYEEEE. The chain's CDR3 is CASSSPGPQYF. The CDR3 nucleotides read TGTGCCAGCAGCTCCCCTGGTCCCCAGTACTTC.

This chain joins TRBV4-1 and TRBJ1-1, with unresolved D. The CDR3 loop spans 14 amino acids. Trimming removed 4 bases from V and 0 bases from J, with 9 bases in between. From germline, CDR1 is MGHRA and CDR2 YSYEKL. The CDR3 loop reads CASSPEKVNTEAFF. CDR3 bases: TGCGCCAGCAGCCCTGAGAAGGTGAACACTGAAGCTTTCTTT.

The chain is built from TRBV7-6 and TRBJ2-3, with a weak D call TRBD2 (6 bases). Trimming shortened V by 0 bases and J by 3 bases, and 13 bases separated the two germline ends. The CDR3 covers 16 residues. The germline V gene has CDR1 SGHVS and CDR2 FNYEAQ. The CDR3 reads CASSLAPSLATDTQYF. The DNA for the CDR3 is TGTGCCAGCAGCTTAGCGCCCTCGCTAGCGACAGATACGCAGTATTTT.

This chain joins TRBV5-5 and TRBJ2-3, with a tentative D call TRBD2 (5 bases). The germline V gene encodes CDR1 SGHKS and CDR2 YYEKEE (reference sequence). The CDR3 totals 14 residues. The ends were cut back, 0 bases at V and 6 bases at J, with 11 bases in the middle. CDR3 sequence (DNA): TGTGCCAGCAGCTTGGCCGCCGGCGGGGATACGCAGTATTTT. It codes for CASSLAAGGDTQYF.

The CDR3 is CSVIQQGHYGYTF. In DNA form, the CDR3 reads TGCAGCGTGATCCAACAGGGCCACTATGGCTACACCTTC. The chain joins TRBV29-1 to TRBJ1-2, with D possibly being TRBD1 (6 bases). Germline CDR1 and CDR2: SQVTM and ANQGSEA. V was pared by 6 bases and J by 3 bases, with 14 bases between. This CDR3 region has 13 residues.

The V call is TRBV12-3 or TRBV12-4, the J call TRBJ2-7, with 8 bases aligning to TRBD1. The J segment lost 3 bases and the V segment lost 6 bases, leaving 7 bases of the junction unmatched. This CDR3 spans 14 amino acids. DNA of the CDR3: TGTGCCAGCAGCGATACAGGGGGTCGCTACGAGCAGTACTTC. Protein sequence: CASSDTGGRYEQYF.

The rearrangement links TRBV2 to TRBJ2-1; 10 nucleotides line up with TRBD1. The J segment lost 6 bases and the V segment lost 6 bases, leaving 17 bases of the junction unmatched. Germline CDR1 reads SNHLY; CDR2 reads FYNNEI. The CDR3 is 18 residues long. The DNA of the CDR3 is TGTGCCAGCAGGAGTCGGGAATCAGGACAGGGGGTTTTCAATGAGCAGTTCTTC. Its translation is CASRSRESGQGVFNEQFF.

The chain employs TRBV7-2 and TRBJ2-3; either TRBD1 or TRBD2 may supply D (6 bases each). Trimming cost V 5 bases and J 4 bases, with 16 bases left between them. The CDR3 runs to 15 residues. Looked up from germline, CDR1 is SGHTA and CDR2 is FQGNSA. The chain's CDR3 is CASSLRGRGPDTQYF. CDR3 nucleotides: TGTGCCAGCAGCCTCCGGGGGCGAGGCCCAGATACGCAGTATTTT.

The rearrangement links TRBV3-1 to TRBJ2-2; TRBD1 might be the D (7 bases). This CDR3 comprises 18 residues. Germline V gene lookup returns CDR1 LGHDT and CDR2 YNNKEL (reference sequence). V lost 8 bases and J lost 2, with 24 bases in between. CDR3 in DNA: TGTGCCAGCCGTTCAAGGAGGGGGCAGCGCTCTAACACCGGGGAGCTGTTTTTT. This translates into CASRSRRGQRSNTGELFF.

V usage is TRBV4-1 and J usage is TRBJ2-7; D gene unclear. This CDR3 is 14 amino acids long. V lost 1 base to trimming and J lost 1 base, with 8 bases between them. CDR1 and CDR2 (germline): MGHRA, YSYEKL. Here the CDR3 DNA reads TGCGCCAGCAGCCAAGGTCCAGTTTCCTACGAGCAGTACTTC. As protein: CASSQGPVSYEQYF.

The chain is built from TRBV20-1 and TRBJ1-4; D call uncertain. Trimming stripped 6 bases from V and 7 bases from J, with 15 bases between. The V gene's germline CDR1 is DFQATT and CDR2 SNEGSKA (reference sequence). This CDR3 comprises 13 residues. For the CDR3, the DNA is TGCAGTGCAGTGGGCGTATCTCGTGAAAAACTGTTTTTT. Its protein product is CSAVGVSREKLFF.

The chain's CDR3 is CASSPTRAVSYNEQFF. The CDR3 DNA is TGTGCCAGCAGCCCGACCAGAGCCGTCTCCTACAATGAGCAGTTCTTC. The chain is built from TRBV6-1 and TRBJ2-1; D gene ambiguous. V lost 6 bases, J lost 0 bases, and 15 bases lay in between. This CDR3 has 16 residues. Germline V gene sequence: CDR1 MNHNS, CDR2 SASEGT.

This clonotype was detected a few times. The genes are TRBV29-1 and TRBJ2-7; the D is unclear. The CDR3 sequence is 12 residues long. The V end lost 6 bases, the J end lost 3 bases, and 12 bases lay between the germline ends. The germline CDR1 and CDR2 sequences are SQVTM and ANQGSEA. CDR3 protein: CSVRTTNYEQYF. CDR3 DNA: TGCAGCGTGCGGACCACGAACTACGAGCAGTACTTC.

This clonotype appeared a few times. This chain links TRBV6-1 with TRBJ2-3; a weak D match, TRBD1 (6 bases). The V and J ends lost 5 bases and 4 bases respectively, with 16 bases between them. CDR1 MNHNS and CDR2 SASEGT come from the germline V gene. This CDR3 has 15 residues. CDR3 in DNA: TGTGCCAGCAGTCCACCGGGACACCGAGCAGATACGCAGTATTTT. Amino acid sequence: CASSPPGHRADTQYF.

The rearrangement joins TRBV9 to TRBJ2-1; D gene uncertain. Trimming stripped 0 bases from V and 6 bases from J, with 7 bases between. This CDR3 comprises 13 residues. The germline gives CDR1 SGDLS, CDR2 YYNGEE. CDR3 bases: TGTGCCAGCAGCGTAGGCACCTCCAATGAGCAGTTCTTC. As protein: CASSVGTSNEQFF.